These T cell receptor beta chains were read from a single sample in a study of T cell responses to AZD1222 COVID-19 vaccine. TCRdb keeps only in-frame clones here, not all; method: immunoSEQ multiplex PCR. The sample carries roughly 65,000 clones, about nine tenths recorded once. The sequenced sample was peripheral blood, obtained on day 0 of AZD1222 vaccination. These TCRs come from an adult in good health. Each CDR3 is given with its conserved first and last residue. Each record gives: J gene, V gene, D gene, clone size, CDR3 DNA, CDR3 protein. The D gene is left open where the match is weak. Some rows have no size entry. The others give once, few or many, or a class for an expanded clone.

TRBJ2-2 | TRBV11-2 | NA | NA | TGTGCCAGCAGCTTATCAGGGAGCCACCCAACCGGGGAGCTGTTTTTT | CASSLSGSHPTGELFF
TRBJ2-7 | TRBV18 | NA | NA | TGTGCCAGCTCACCTGAGTTATTGATGACAGCTCTACCCTACGAGCAGTACTTC | CASSPELLMTALPYEQYF
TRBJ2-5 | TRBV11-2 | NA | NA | TGTGCCAGCAGCCGTAAGGGACGGGCCCAAGAGACCCAGTACTTC | CASSRKGRAQETQYF
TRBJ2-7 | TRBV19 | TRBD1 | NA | TGTGCCAGTAGAGTCCGGGACAGTAACTACGAGCAGTACTTC | CASRVRDSNYEQYF
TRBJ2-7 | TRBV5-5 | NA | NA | TGTGCCAGCAGCTTGGGGGTGAGCGGCTACGAGCAGTACTTC | CASSLGVSGYEQYF
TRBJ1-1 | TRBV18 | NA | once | TGTGCCAGCTCACTTCGTGTGGACACTGAAGCTTTCTTT | CASSLRVDTEAFF
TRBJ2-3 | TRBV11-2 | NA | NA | TGTGCCAGCAGCTTAGTTCGGATCGGCACAGATACGCAGTATTTT | CASSLVRIGTDTQYF
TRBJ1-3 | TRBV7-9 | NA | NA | TGTGCCAGCAGCTCCCAAAGTGTGGGAGGAAACACCATATATTTT | CASSSQSVGGNTIYF
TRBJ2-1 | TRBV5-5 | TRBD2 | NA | TGTGCCAGCAGCTTACTAGCGCCCGACTACAATGAGCAGTTCTTC | CASSLLAPDYNEQFF
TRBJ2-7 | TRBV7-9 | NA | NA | TGTGCCAGCACCACCGGGACTTCCTACGAGCAGTACTTC | CASTTGTSYEQYF
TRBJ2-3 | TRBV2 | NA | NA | TGTGCCAGCCTTGAACCGGGGGCTGTCACAGATACGCAGTATTTT | CASLEPGAVTDTQYF
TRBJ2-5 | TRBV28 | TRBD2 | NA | TGTGCCAGCAGTTTACCCGGGGGGACGGAGACCCAGTACTTC | CASSLPGGTETQYF
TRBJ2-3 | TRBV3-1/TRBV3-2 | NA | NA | TGTGCCAGCAGCGACGGGACCTGGGGGCAGTATTTT | CASSDGTWGQYF
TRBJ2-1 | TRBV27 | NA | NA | TGTGCCAGCAGTTTAGGGCAGGGGGCCGGGACTAGTGTCAATGAGCAGTTCTTC | CASSLGQGAGTSVNEQFF
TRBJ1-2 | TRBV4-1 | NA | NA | TGCGCCAGCAGCCAAGCCTCGGGGGAGGGCTACACCTTC | CASSQASGEGYTF
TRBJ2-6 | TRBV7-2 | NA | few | TGTGCCAGCAGGCTCACCGGTGAAAAATCTGGGGCCAACGTCCTGACTTTC | CASRLTGEKSGANVLTF
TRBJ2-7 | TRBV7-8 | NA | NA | TGTGCCAGCAGCTTCGGGACGGTTGCCTACGAGCAGTACTTC | CASSFGTVAYEQYF
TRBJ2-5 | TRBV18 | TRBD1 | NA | TGTGCCAGCTCATCGGACAGGGCACAAGAGACCCAGTACTTC | CASSSDRAQETQYF
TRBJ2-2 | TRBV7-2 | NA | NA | TGTGCCAGCAGCTTAGCCGGCAGGACTACTCAAAACACCGGGGAGCTGTTTTTT | CASSLAGRTTQNTGELFF
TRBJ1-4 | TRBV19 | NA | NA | TGTGCCAGCGGGACTCGTGCAACTAATGAAAAACTGTTTTTT | CASGTRATNEKLFF
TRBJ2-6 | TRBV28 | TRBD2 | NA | TGTGCCAGCAGCAAACCGGGACTAACTGGGGCCAACGTCCTGACTTTC | CASSKPGLTGANVLTF
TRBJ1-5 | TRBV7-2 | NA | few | TGTGCCAGCAGCTTTGGCGGGGGAGGTCAGCCCCAGCATTTT | CASSFGGGGQPQHF
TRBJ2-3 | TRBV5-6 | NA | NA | TGTGCCAGCAGCCCAGTGTTGTCTCAGTATTTT | CASSPVLSQYF
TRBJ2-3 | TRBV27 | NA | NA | TGTGCCAGCAGGGACCCTACTAGCACAGATACGCAGTATTTT | CASRDPTSTDTQYF
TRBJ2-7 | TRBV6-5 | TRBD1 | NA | TGTGCCAGCAGTTATAGTCCGGGACAGGGCTACGAGCAGTACTTC | CASSYSPGQGYEQYF
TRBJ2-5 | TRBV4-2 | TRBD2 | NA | TGTGCCAGCAGCCAAGATGAGGACAGCGGGAGGGAGACCCAGTACTTC | CASSQDEDSGRETQYF
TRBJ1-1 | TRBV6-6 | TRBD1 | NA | TGTGCCAGCATCTACAGGGGGCGCGACACTGAAGCTTTCTTT | CASIYRGRDTEAFF
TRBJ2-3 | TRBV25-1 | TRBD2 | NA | TGTGCCAGCAGTGATGTGGGACTACGCACAGATACGCAGTATTTT | CASSDVGLRTDTQYF
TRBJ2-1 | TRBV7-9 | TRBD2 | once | TGTGCCAGCAGCTTGGGACTAGCGGGAGCAAACGTCGATGAGCAGTTCTTC | CASSLGLAGANVDEQFF
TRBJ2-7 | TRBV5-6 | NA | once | TGTGCCAGCAGCCGGACAGTGAGGTCTACCTACGAGCAGTACTTC | CASSRTVRSTYEQYF
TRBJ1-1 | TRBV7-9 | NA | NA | TGTGCCAGCAGCTTGGAGGGTTGGTACACTGAAGCTTTCTTT | CASSLEGWYTEAFF
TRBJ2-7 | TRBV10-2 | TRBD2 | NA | TGCGCCAGCAGTGAGGGACTAGAAATCGAGCAGTACTTC | CASSEGLEIEQYF
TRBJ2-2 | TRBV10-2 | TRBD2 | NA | TGCGCCAGCTTCGGGGGGAGCGCGAACACCGGGGAGCTGTTTTTT | CASFGGSANTGELFF
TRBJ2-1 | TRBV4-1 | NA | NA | TGCGCCAGCAGCCAAGCAACGGGCAGGGGGGACAATGAGCAGTTCTTC | CASSQATGRGDNEQFF
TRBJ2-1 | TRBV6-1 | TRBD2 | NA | TGTGCCAGCAGTGCGAGACCGGGACTAAAGGATAAATACAATGAGCAGTTCTTC | CASSARPGLKDKYNEQFF
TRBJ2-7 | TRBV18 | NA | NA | TGTGCCAGCTCACCCCACTCCTACGAGCAGTACTTC | CASSPHSYEQYF
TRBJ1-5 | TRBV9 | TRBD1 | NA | TGTGCCAGCAGGGCTCACCAGGGGGCCCTCAATCAGCCCCAGCATTTT | CASRAHQGALNQPQHF
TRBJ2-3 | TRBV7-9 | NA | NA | TGTGCCAGCAGCTTAGTGGGCACAGATACGCAGTATTTT | CASSLVGTDTQYF
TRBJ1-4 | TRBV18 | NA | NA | TGTGCCAGCTCACCATTTCGGGACGAAAAACTGTTTTTT | CASSPFRDEKLFF
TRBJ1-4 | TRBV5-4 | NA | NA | TGTGCCAGCAGCTTGGCCCCAACTAATGAAAAACTGTTTTTT | CASSLAPTNEKLFF
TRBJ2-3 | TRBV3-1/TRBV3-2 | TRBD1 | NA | TGTGCCAGCAAGGACAGGGTCGGCGCAGATACGCAGTATTTT | CASKDRVGADTQYF
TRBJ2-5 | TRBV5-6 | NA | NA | TGTGCCAGCAGCTTGCGGACCTACCAAGAGACCCAGTACTTC | CASSLRTYQETQYF